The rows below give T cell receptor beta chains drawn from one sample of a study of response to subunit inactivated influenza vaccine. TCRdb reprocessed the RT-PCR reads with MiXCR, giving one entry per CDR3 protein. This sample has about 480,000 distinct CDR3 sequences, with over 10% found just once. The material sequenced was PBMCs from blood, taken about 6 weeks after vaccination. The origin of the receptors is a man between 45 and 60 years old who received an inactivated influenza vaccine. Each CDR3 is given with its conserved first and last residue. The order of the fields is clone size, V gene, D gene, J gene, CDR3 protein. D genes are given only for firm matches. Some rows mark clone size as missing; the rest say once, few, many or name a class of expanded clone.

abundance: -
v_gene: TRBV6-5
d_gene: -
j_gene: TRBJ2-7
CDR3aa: CASSYSPVVAYEQYF

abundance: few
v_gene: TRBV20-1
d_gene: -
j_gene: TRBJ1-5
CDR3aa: CSARDEQINQPQHF

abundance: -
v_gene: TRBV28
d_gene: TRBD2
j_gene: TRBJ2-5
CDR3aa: CASSFLWREHQETQYF

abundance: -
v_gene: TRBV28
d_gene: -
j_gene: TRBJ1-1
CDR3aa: CASTIPGFTEAFF

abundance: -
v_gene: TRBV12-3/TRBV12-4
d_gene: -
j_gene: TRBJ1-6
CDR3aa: CASSFSRGTPLHF

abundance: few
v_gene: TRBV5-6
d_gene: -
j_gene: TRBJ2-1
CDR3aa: CASSQGGGYNEQFF

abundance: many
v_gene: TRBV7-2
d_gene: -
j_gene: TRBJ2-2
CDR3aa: CASSLGGTLNTGELFF

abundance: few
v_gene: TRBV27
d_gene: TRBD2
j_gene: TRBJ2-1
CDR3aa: CASSLDSSGGFYNEQFF

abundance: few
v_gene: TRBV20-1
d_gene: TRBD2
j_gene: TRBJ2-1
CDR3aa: CSVKSSGGSNEQFF

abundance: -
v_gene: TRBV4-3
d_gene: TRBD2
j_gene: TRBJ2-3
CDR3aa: CASSQDPPGGARNTQYF

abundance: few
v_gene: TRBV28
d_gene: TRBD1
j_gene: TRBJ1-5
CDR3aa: CASRFGTGFRGNQPQHF

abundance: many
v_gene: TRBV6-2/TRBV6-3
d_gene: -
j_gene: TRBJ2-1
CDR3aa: CASSRHQAGDNEQFF

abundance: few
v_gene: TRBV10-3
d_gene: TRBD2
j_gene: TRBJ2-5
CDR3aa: CAIRSDGGRETQYF

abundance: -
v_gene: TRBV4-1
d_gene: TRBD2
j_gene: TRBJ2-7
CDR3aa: CASSQDGGDSYEQYF

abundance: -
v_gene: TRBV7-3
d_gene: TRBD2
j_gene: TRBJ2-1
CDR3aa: CASSPGLRAGGYKQFF

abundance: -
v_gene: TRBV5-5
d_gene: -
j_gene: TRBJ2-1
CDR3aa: CASSYRTLAGQGINEQFF

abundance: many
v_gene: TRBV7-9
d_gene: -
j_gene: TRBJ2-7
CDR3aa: CATGRSSYEQYF

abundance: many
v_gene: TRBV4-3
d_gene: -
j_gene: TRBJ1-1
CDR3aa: CASSQDLGRNTEAFF

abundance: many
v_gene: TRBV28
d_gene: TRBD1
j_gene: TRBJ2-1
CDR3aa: CASSLSTGGSYNEQFF

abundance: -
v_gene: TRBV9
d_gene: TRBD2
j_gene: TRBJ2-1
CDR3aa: CASSVSASGRHDEQFF

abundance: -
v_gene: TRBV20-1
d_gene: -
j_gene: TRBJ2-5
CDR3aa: CSARVALGRETQYF

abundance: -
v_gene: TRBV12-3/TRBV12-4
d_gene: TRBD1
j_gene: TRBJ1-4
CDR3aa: CASSPRGPINEKLFF

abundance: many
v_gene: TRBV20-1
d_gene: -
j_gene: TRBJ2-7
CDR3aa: CSARPAFQPYEQYF

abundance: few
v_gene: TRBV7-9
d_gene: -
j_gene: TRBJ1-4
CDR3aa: CASSPEATTNEKLFF

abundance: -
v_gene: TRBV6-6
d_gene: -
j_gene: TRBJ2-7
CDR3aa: CASSYRTDEQYF

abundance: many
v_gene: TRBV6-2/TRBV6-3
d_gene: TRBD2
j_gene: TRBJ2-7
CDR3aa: CASSLAGTYEQYF

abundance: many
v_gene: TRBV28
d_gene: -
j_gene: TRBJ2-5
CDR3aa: CASRAGVLGETQYF

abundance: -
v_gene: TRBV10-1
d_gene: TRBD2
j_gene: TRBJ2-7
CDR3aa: CASSESAGGRYEQYF

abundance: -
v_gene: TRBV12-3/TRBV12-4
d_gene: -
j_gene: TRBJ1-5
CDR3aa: CASKRYSNQPQHF

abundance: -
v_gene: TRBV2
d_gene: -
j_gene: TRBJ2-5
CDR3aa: CASSEGGGFETQYF

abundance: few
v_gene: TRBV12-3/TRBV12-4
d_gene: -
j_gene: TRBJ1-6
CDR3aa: CASSSRGGRDSPLHF

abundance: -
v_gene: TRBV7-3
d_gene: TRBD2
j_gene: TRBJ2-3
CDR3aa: CASSLTSGSKDTQYF

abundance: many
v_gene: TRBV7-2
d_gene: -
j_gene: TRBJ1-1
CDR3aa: CASSSGSRVFVNTEAFF

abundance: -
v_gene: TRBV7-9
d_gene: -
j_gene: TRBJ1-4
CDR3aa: CASSSTTDYNEKLFF

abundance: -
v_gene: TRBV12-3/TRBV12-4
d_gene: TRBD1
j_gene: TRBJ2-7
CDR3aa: CASSVGGWEQYF

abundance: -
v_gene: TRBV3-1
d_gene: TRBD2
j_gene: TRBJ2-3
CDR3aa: CASSPNSGRARVDTQYF

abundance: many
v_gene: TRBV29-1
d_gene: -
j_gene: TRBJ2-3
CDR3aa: CSVEQGFDTPDTQYF

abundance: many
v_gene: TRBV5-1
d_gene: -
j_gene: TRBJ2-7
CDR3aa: CASSEGGYEQYF

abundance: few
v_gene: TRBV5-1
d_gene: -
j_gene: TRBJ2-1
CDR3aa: CASSSLQNGQFF

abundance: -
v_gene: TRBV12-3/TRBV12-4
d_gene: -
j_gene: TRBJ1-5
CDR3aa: CASSFGPQPQHF

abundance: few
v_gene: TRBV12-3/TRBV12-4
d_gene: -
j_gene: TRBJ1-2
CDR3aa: CASRQGTYYGYTF

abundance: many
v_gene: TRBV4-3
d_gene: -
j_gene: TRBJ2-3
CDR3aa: CASSQDGASDTQYF

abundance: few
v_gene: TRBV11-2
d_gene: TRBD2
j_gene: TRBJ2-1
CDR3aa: CASTTSGGWQEQFF

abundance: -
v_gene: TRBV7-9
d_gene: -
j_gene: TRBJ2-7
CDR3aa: CASSLTGVLYEQYF

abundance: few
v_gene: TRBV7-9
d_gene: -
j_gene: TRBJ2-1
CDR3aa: CAGQDREVYNEQFF

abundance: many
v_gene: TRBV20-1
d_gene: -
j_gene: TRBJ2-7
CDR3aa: CSARVQTRSDYEQYF

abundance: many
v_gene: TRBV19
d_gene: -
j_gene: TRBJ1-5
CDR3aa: CASSITGQRGNQPQHF

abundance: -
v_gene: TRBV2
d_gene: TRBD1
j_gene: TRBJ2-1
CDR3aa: CASSGQGVPNEQFF

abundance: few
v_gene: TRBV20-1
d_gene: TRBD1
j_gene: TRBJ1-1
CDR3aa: CSASKAGTGGNTEAFF

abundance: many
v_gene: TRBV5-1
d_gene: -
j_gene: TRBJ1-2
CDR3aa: CASSLGPPYGYTF

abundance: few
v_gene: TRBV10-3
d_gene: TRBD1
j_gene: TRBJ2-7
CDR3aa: CAISEGRGLYEQYF

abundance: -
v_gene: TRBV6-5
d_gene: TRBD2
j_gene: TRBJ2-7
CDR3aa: CASSSTSGRAPKTYEQYF

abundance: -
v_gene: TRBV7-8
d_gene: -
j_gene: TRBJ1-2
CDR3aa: CASSSPRESLNYGYTF

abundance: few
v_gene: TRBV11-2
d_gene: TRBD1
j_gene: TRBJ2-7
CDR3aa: CASSEYRGRIPYEQYF

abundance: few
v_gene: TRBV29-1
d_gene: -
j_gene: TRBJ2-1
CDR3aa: CSVERITWDEQFF

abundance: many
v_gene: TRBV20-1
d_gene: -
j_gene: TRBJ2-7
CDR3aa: CSASLTAAYEQYF

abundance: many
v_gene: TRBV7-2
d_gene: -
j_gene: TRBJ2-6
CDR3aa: CASSLARGGANVLTF

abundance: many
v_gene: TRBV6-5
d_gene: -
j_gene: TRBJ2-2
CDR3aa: CASSYGQGELFF

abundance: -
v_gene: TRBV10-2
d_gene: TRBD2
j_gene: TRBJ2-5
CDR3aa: CASSEVAGVRQETQYF

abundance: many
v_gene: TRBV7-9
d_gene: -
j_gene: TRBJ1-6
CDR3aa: CASSLEQGPGSYNSPLHF